This T cell receptor (beta chain) was captured by sequencing in a study of blood T cell repertoires in COVID-19. Study context: Sources were T cells, B-cell-depleted T cells, or PBMCs; the material itself was cDNA or gDNA.

Profiled with immunoSEQ multiplex PCR; TCRdb holds only in-frame clones, not every one. The table has roughly 200,000 clones, roughly 78% seen once. V gave up 1 base and J gave up 0 bases, with 19 bases separating them. CDR3 length: 18 amino acids. Germline V gives CDR1 MNHNS, CDR2 SASEGT. The chain employs TRBV6-1 and TRBJ2-7, with D maybe TRBD1 (5 bases). The receptor comes from a woman older than 75 with active or convalescent COVID-19. Sequences were obtained from peripheral blood. The CDR3 bases are TGTGCCAGCAGTGAAGATAGCCAGGACACTCCTTCCTCCTACGAGCAGTACTTC. Translation gives CASSEDSQDTPSSYEQYF.